This passage covers 29 T cell receptor beta chains from one sample sequenced in a study of T cell responses to AZD1222 COVID-19 vaccine. Some clones are missing from TCRdb's copy, which holds only in-frame ones; the method was immunoSEQ multiplex PCR. The sample lists about 94,000 clones, 75% to 90% occurring once. The material sequenced was peripheral blood, taken 28 days after the second AZD1222 dose. All receptors derive from an adult who received the AZD1222 COVID-19 vaccine.

V usage is TRBV19 and J usage is TRBJ1-2; 7 nucleotides line up with TRBD1. The CDR3 sequence is 13 residues long. V lost 3 bases, J lost 6 bases, and 4 bases stayed unmatched. The germline V gene encodes CDR1 LNHDA and CDR2 SQIVND (reference sequence). The CDR3 sequence: CASSIGQGDGYTF. The CDR3 coding sequence is TGTGCCAGTAGTATCGGGCAGGGGGATGGCTACACCTTC.

The gene calls are TRBV2 and TRBJ2-1; 8 bases are a match to TRBD2. Germline V gene lookup returns CDR1 SNHLY and CDR2 FYNNEI. The V and J ends lost 5 bases and 1 base, in that order; junction bases with no gene match: 4. CDR3 size: 15 residues. CDR3 DNA sequence: TGTGCCAGCAGTCGACTAGCGAGTTCCTACAATGAGCAGTTCTTC. Its protein product is CASSRLASSYNEQFF.

The rearrangement links TRBV27 to TRBJ1-4, with D uncertain. Germline V gene sequence: CDR1 MNHEY, CDR2 SMNVEV (reference sequence). The CDR3 spans 14 residues. V was pared by 0 bases and J by 7 bases, with 9 bases between. The CDR3 reads CASSLSRRGEKLFF. The CDR3 DNA is TGTGCCAGCAGTTTATCCAGGCGTGGTGAAAAACTGTTTTTT.

This chain joins TRBV4-3 and TRBJ2-3; TRBD2 matches at 8 bases. Germline CDR1 LGHNA, CDR2 YSLEER. Trimming cost V 4 bases and J 0 bases; bases outside gene matches: 3. This CDR3 is built from 15 residues. As DNA, the CDR3 is TGCGCCAGCAGCCGTTTAGCGGGAAGCACAGATACGCAGTATTTT. Amino acids: CASSRLAGSTDTQYF.

J is TRBJ1-5 and V is TRBV19; possibly TRBD1 for D (5 bases). Trimming took 10 bases from V and 7 from J, leaving 20 bases between them. The CDR3 spans 14 residues. From germline, CDR1 is LNHDA and CDR2 SQIVND (reference sequence). The CDR3 DNA follows: TGTGCCACTACCGACAGTCAGCGGACGCAGCCCCAGCATTTT. Translated: CATTDSQRTQPQHF.

V usage is TRBV3-1 (or the pseudogene TRBV3-2) and J usage is TRBJ1-1; D ambiguous. V shed 0 bases and J shed 7 bases, with 15 bases lying between them. The CDR3 covers 15 residues. Germline values: CDR1 LGHDT, CDR2 YNNKEL (reference sequence). CDR3 residues: CASSQEWGTTGEAFF. The CDR3 DNA sequence: TGTGCCAGCAGCCAAGAATGGGGAACGACGGGTGAAGCTTTCTTT.

The chain uses TRBV11-2 and TRBJ1-1; tentatively, D is TRBD1 (6 bases). Germline lookup yields CDR1 SGHAT and CDR2 FQNNGV. Trimming removed 4 bases from V and 6 bases from J, with 9 bases in between. This CDR3 has 12 residues. The CDR3 loop reads CASSSGVAEAFF. Here the CDR3 DNA reads TGTGCCAGCAGCTCAGGGGTCGCTGAAGCTTTCTTT.

In its sample, this clone was seen a few times. This chain links TRBV27 with TRBJ2-3; 11 bases align to TRBD1. The germline V gene encodes CDR1 MNHEY and CDR2 SMNVEV (reference sequence). The CDR3 contains 14 residues. V lost 3 bases to trimming and J lost 7 bases; unmatched junction nucleotides: 3. The CDR3 bases are TGTGCCAGCAGTTTCGGGACAGGGGGAAATACGCAGTATTTT. As protein: CASSFGTGGNTQYF.

The chain uses TRBV11-3 and TRBJ1-3, with TRBD1 matching over 8 bases. CDR1 and CDR2 from the germline V gene are SGHNT and YENEEA. This CDR3 has 15 residues. Trimming removed 6 bases from V and 1 base from J; junction bases left unmatched: 5. The CDR3 DNA sequence: TGTGCCAGCAGTTTGGGGACAGGATCTGGAAACACCATATATTTT. Encoded protein: CASSLGTGSGNTIYF.

J is TRBJ2-1 and V is TRBV2, with D tentatively TRBD2 (6 bases). Germline CDR1 SNHLY, CDR2 FYNNEI. The length of the CDR3 is 11 residues. Trimming shortened V by 8 bases and J by 9 bases, and 11 bases separated the two germline ends. CDR3 nucleotide sequence: TGTGCCAGCGGGACTTCAAGTGAGCAGTTCTTC. It translates to CASGTSSEQFF. Combining the CDR3 with reference TRBV2 and TRBJ2-1 gives the whole variable domain EPEVTQTPSHQVTQMGQEVILRCVPISNHLYFYWYRQILGQKVEFLVSFYNNEISEKSEIFDDQFSVERPDGSNFTLKIRSTKLEDSAMYFCASGTSSEQFFGPGTRLTVL.

In regard to this clone: A junction end diverges from the germline sequence, so it may reflect a read error. The chain recombines TRBV3-1 (or the pseudogene TRBV3-2) with TRBJ1-5, with unresolved D. Per the germline V gene, CDR1 is LGHDT and CDR2 is YNNKEL (reference sequence). CDR3 length: 17 residues. The CDR3 is CASSQDILERGNQPQHF. DNA for the CDR3: TGTGCCAGCAGCCAAGATATCCTTGAGAGAGGCAATCAGCCCCAACATTTT.

The J gene is TRBJ1-2, the V gene TRBV20-1; D is unclear. Trimming took off 3 bases at V and 5 bases at J, with 4 bases between the two ends. CDR1 DFQATT and CDR2 SNEGSKA come from the germline V gene (reference sequence). The CDR3 spans 10 residues. CDR3 sequence: CSARTYGYTF. DNA of the CDR3: TGCAGTGCTAGGACTTATGGCTACACCTTC.

The rearrangement links TRBV6-5 to TRBJ2-2; no definite D call. The ends were cut back, 4 bases at V and 2 bases at J, with 11 bases in the middle. Per germline, CDR1 MNHEY and CDR2 SVGAGI. The CDR3 is 15 amino acids. CDR3 coding DNA: TGTGCCAGCAGTTCATGGCGGCCCAACACCGGGGAGCTGTTTTTT. It codes for CASSSWRPNTGELFF.

This clone was detected only once. This chain links TRBV5-4 with TRBJ2-7; D is possibly TRBD1 (6 bases). Trimming cost V 5 bases and J 0 bases, with 12 bases left between them. This CDR3 has 14 amino acids. Germline CDR1 SGHNT, CDR2 YYREEE (reference sequence). DNA for the CDR3: TGTGCCAGCAGTCGACAGGAAAACTCCTACGAGCAGTACTTC. Protein: CASSRQENSYEQYF.

This clone was detected only a few times. V gene TRBV19 combines with J gene TRBJ1-5; TRBD1 matches at 10 bases. CDR1 and CDR2 from the germline V gene are LNHDA and SQIVND (reference sequence). The CDR3 consists of 14 residues. J gave up 10 bases and V 10 bases, and 13 bases lay outside the gene matches. DNA for the CDR3: TGTGCCACCGAGGACAGGGGGACAATCAGCCCCCAGCATTTT. It translates to CATEDRGTISPQHF.

This chain joins TRBV18 and TRBJ2-5, with D possibly being TRBD1 (6 bases). The CDR3 extends over 14 amino acids. Between the trimmed V and J ends, which lost 8 bases and 3 bases, there was a span of 16 bases. The germline gives CDR1 KGHSH, CDR2 LQKENI. The CDR3 protein is CASALAGAEETQYF. Here the CDR3 DNA reads TGTGCCAGCGCCTTGGCAGGGGCGGAAGAGACCCAGTACTTC.

CDR3: CASSIDRNTGELFF. DNA of the CDR3: TGTGCCAGTAGTATCGACAGGAACACCGGGGAGCTGTTTTTT. V is TRBV19 and J is TRBJ2-2, with D possibly matching TRBD1 (5 bases). V lost 3 bases and J lost 1, with 6 bases in between. The germline CDR1 and CDR2 sequences are LNHDA and SQIVND (reference sequence). The CDR3 runs to 14 residues.

Concerning this clone: The same CDR3 can be traced to other DNA sequences in this sample. The chain couples TRBV19 to TRBJ2-2, with 8 bases lining up with TRBD1. This CDR3 comprises 14 residues. With V trimmed by 5 bases and J by 1 base, 0 bases remained unmatched. CDR1 and CDR2 from the germline V gene are LNHDA and SQIVND (reference sequence). In DNA form, the CDR3 reads TGTGCCAGTAGTGACAGGGGGAACACCGGGGAGCTGTTTTTT. Translated: CASSDRGNTGELFF.

The chain couples TRBV28 to TRBJ1-1; unclear D gene. In germline, CDR1 is MDHEN, CDR2 SYDVKM. This CDR3 comprises 12 residues. V was clipped by 3 bases and J by 9 bases, with 11 bases between them. CDR3: CASSFQSFQAFF. DNA for the CDR3: TGTGCCAGCAGTTTCCAATCATTCCAAGCTTTCTTT.

V gene TRBV18 combines with J gene TRBJ2-1; 13 positions agree with TRBD2. CDR3 length: 18 residues. Trimming at V came to 0 bases and at J to 3 bases, leaving 5 bases not matched to a gene. Germline V gene sequence: CDR1 KGHSH, CDR2 LQKENI. CDR3 protein: CASSPPGTSGNGYNEQFF. In DNA form, the CDR3 reads TGTGCCAGCTCACCACCCGGGACTAGCGGGAACGGCTACAATGAGCAGTTCTTC.

The rearrangement joins TRBV20-1 to TRBJ1-2; the D is unclear. CDR1 is DFQATT, CDR2 SNEGSKA, per germline (reference sequence). Trimming took 6 bases from V and 8 from J, leaving 13 bases between them. The CDR3 totals 11 residues. CDR3 DNA sequence: TGCAGTGCAACCCACTATGGGGGCTACACCTTC. As protein: CSATHYGGYTF.

The chain joins TRBV27 to TRBJ2-1, with 7 bases aligning to TRBD2. CDR3 length equals 16 residues. The germline gives CDR1 MNHEY, CDR2 SMNVEV (reference sequence). The ends lost 0 bases at V and 4 bases at J; junction bases unmatched: 6. CDR3 loop: CASSLSAGEIYNEQFF. The CDR3 DNA reads as TGTGCCAGCAGTTTATCCGCGGGGGAGATTTACAATGAGCAGTTCTTC.

V gene TRBV7-9 combines with J gene TRBJ2-3; the match to TRBD2 covers 7 bases. Trimming removed 2 bases from V and 1 base from J; junction bases left unmatched: 3. This CDR3 has 15 residues. Germline lookup yields CDR1 SEHNR and CDR2 FQNEAQ (reference sequence). The CDR3 region is CASSLWGGGTDTQYF. The CDR3 bases are TGTGCCAGCAGCTTATGGGGGGGTGGCACAGATACGCAGTATTTT.

The chain combines TRBV5-6 with TRBJ1-6; D ambiguous. Trimming cost V 4 bases and J 3 bases, with 17 bases left between them. There are 17 residues in the CDR3. CDR1 is SGHDT and CDR2 is YYEEEE in the germline V gene. CDR3 coding DNA: TGTGCCAGCAGCCCCAAGGACGGTTGGCTCTATAATTCACCCCTCCACTTT. This encodes CASSPKDGWLYNSPLHF.

The genes are TRBV6-4 and TRBJ1-6; D unresolved. Trimming took 3 bases from V and 9 from J, leaving 9 bases between them. CDR1 MRHNA and CDR2 SNTAGT come from the germline V gene. This CDR3 is built from 13 residues. CDR3 DNA sequence: TGTGCCAGCAGTGAAGTTTACCGTTCACCCCTCCACTTT. It translates to CASSEVYRSPLHF.

The J gene is TRBJ1-4, the V gene TRBV28; the D is unclear. Germline V gene lookup returns CDR1 MDHEN and CDR2 SYDVKM. This CDR3 is built from 12 residues. Trimming took 5 bases from V and 7 from J, leaving 8 bases between them. CDR3 coding DNA: TGTGCCAGCAGTCTCCAAGGTGAAAAACTGTTTTTT. Its protein product is CASSLQGEKLFF.

This chain joins TRBV5-6 and TRBJ2-5; 7 bases are a match to TRBD1. With V trimmed by 2 bases and J by 7 bases, 11 bases remained unmatched. This CDR3 is built from 15 residues. Germline values: CDR1 SGHDT, CDR2 YYEEEE. Written as DNA, the CDR3 is TGTGCCAGCAGCTTAACCCAGGGGGTCGGTGGGACCCAGTACTTC. Its translation is CASSLTQGVGGTQYF. Complete variable domain (other parts from reference TRBV5-6 and TRBJ2-5): DAGVTQSPTHLIKTRGQQVTLRCSPKSGHDTVSWYQQALGQGPQFIFQYYEEEERQRGNFPDRFSGHQFPNYSSELNVNALLLGDSALYLCASSLTQGVGGTQYFGPGTRLLVL.

The chain carries TRBV12-5 and TRBJ2-4; D unresolved. V lost 6 bases and J 6 bases, leaving 9 bases between the germline ends. This CDR3 has 12 residues. Germline V gene lookup returns CDR1 LGHNT and CDR2 FRNRAP. The CDR3 loop reads CASGSAANIQYF. CDR3 in DNA: TGTGCTAGTGGCTCGGCCGCAAACATTCAGTACTTC. Together with reference TRBV12-5 and TRBJ2-4, the CDR3 gives the full variable domain: DARVTQTPRHKVTEMGQEVTMRCQPILGHNTVFWYRQTMMQGLELLAYFRNRAPLDDSGMPKDRFSAEMPDATLATLKIQPSEPRDSAVYFCASGSAANIQYFGAGTRLSVL.

CDR3 bases: TGCGCCAGCAGCCCGGGACACTGGGACACTGAAGCTTTCTTT. Translating gives CASSPGHWDTEAFF. The V call is TRBV5-1, the J call TRBJ1-1; possibly TRBD1 for D (6 bases). V was shortened by 4 bases and J by 3 bases, with 13 bases between the two germline ends. The V gene's germline CDR1 is SGHRS and CDR2 YFSETQ. The CDR3 sequence is 14 residues long.